This record concerns one T cell receptor beta chain sequence. The antigen is not known. Researchers ran the PCR with 60 Vbeta and 13 Jbeta primers. Generated by immunoSEQ multiplex PCR, the TCRdb table keeps only in-frame clones and is missing some. The sample lists roughly 120,000 clones, 60% to 85% occurring once. The source of the sample is a study of cytomegalovirus exposure and HLA in healthy donors. General study findings and limits: Confirmation was obtained in vitro that three CMV-associated chains are specific for CMV antigens. Indistinguishable V segments, including TRBV6-2 and TRBV6-3, were excluded. A previous analysis found most TCR beta V segments productive roughly 87% or roughly 30% of the time.

V was trimmed by 1 base and J by 6 bases, leaving 10 bases between them. This CDR3 spans 15 amino acids. Germline loops: CDR1 MDHEN, CDR2 SYDVKM. This clonotype originated in a man between 45 and 60 years old in good health and CMV-seronegative. The V call is TRBV28, the J call TRBJ1-6; D may be TRBD1 (5 bases). Source material: PBMCs. CDR3 amino acids: CASSLFSGFNSPLHF. CDR3 DNA sequence: TGTGCCAGCAGTTTATTTTCAGGGTTTAATTCACCCCTCCACTTT. Looking up the rest from reference TRBV28 and TRBJ1-6 gives the full variable domain: DVKVTQSSRYLVKRTGEKVFLECVQDMDHENMFWYRQDPGLGLRLIYFSYDVKMKEKGDIPEGYSVSREKKERFSLILESASTNQTSMYLCASSLFSGFNSPLHFGNGTRLTVT.